This T cell receptor beta chain is drawn from a study of T cell repertoires in cytomegalovirus infection. About the research overall: Signatures in public TCR beta sequences pointed to both CMV infection and matching HLA type. Findings of the study overall: Dominating the ex vivo response were TCR beta clonotypes that were CMV-specific and HLA-C-restricted. Using cumulative public TCR beta family frequency, the authors identified those who carried CMV together with the relevant HLA.

Per the germline V gene, CDR1 is MGHRA and CDR2 is YSYEKL. The V end lost 0 bases, the J end lost 1 base, and 8 bases lay between the germline ends. The length of the CDR3 is 15 residues. TCRdb recomputed calls from the reads with MiXCR, one row per CDR3 protein. Of 450,000 to 650,000 distinct CDR3 sequences listed, roughly 42% are singletons. In this sample, this clonotype turned up a few times. Its antigen is undetermined. This clonotype was sampled from a human donor in good health (CMV status not recorded). Some clones in this sample may be carry-over from other donors' samples. The chain recombines TRBV4-1 with TRBJ2-3; D gene uncertain. This specimen was cultured PBMCs, taken from culture after CMV antigen stimulation. The CDR3, as DNA: TGCGCCAGCAGCCAAGATGGGTCGGGCACAGATACGCAGTATTTT. This sequence encodes CASSQDGSGTDTQYF.